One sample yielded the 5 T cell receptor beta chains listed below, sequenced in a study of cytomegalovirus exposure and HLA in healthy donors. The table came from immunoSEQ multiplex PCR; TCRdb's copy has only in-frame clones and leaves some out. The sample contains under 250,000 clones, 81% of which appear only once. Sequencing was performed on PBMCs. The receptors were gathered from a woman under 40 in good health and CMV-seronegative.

In DNA, the CDR3 is TGTGCCAGCAGCTTCCAGGGGAGGAACACCGGGGAGCTGTTTTTT. This gives the protein CASSFQGRNTGELFF. This chain joins TRBV7-8 and TRBJ2-2, with D possibly being TRBD1 (6 bases). This CDR3 is 15 amino acids long. Per the germline V gene, CDR1 is SGHVS and CDR2 is FQNEAQ. V was pared by 3 bases and J by 1 base, with 9 bases between.

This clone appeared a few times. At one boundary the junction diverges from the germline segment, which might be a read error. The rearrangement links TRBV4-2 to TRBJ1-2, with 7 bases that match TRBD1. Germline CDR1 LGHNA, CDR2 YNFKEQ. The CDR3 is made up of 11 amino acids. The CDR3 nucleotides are TGTGCCAGCAGCCAAGAAGGGGGCGCAGCCTTC. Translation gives CASSQEGGAAF.

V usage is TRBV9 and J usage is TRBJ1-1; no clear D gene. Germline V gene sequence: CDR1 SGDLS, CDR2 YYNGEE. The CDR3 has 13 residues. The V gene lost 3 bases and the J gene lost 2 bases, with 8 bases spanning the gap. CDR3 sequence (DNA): TGTGCCAGCAGCGAACAGCCCAACACTGAAGCTTTCTTT. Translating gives CASSEQPNTEAFF.

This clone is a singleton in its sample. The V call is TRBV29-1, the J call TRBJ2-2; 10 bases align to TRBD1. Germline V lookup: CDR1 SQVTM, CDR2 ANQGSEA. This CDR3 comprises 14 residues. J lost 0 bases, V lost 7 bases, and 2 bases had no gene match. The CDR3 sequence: CSAGTGANTGELFF. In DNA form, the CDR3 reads TGCAGCGCGGGGACAGGGGCGAACACCGGGGAGCTGTTTTTT.

In nucleotides, the CDR3 is TGTGCCATCAGCGGACTAGCGGATAACAATGAGCAGTTCTTC. The encoded protein is CAISGLADNNEQFF. This chain joins TRBV10-3 and TRBJ2-1; 10 bases are a match to TRBD2. Unmatched junction bases numbered 4, after V lost 6 bases and J lost 5 bases. CDR1 is ENHRY, CDR2 SYGVKD, per germline. The CDR3 is 14 amino acids.